This TCR beta chain was documented in a study of T cells expressing NK-cell markers. Background on the study: The TCR beta repertoires were obtained from sorted CD3+CD56+NKG2C+, CD3+CD56+NKG2C- and CD3+CD56-NKG2C+ T cells.

For TCR beta, cDNA was produced by 5'RACE template switching with UMIs. TCRdb re-called the 5' RACE reads and shows each CDR3 protein once, DNA omitted. This sample's table reports 130,000 to 150,000 distinct CDR3 sequences. As regards this clonotype: Its antigen is not identified.

General study results and limits: The dominant NKG2C+ clonotypes represented about 1.0-7.0% of CD8+ T cells in five to seven donors.

Germline V gene lookup returns CDR1 SGHVS and CDR2 FNYEAQ. The CDR3 loop spans 13 amino acids. The V call is TRBV7-6, the J call TRBJ2-7; TCRdb's D gene call, TRBD2, goes unchecked for lack of DNA. The clonotype was recovered from a man between 18 and 29 years old in good health. Specimen: blood T cells: a sorted CD56 or NKG2C T cell subset, CD4+ or CD8+ T cells, or bulk PBMC T cells (not recorded which). CDR3 protein: CASSSVGGDEQYF. The variable domain in full, with the rest retrieved from reference TRBV7-6 and TRBJ2-7, is GAGVSQSPRYKVTKRGQDVALRCDPISGHVSLYWYRQALGQGPEFLTYFNYEAQQDKSGLPNDRFSAERPEGSISTLTIQRTEQRDSAMYRCASSSVGGDEQYFGPGTRLTVT.